These 28 T cell receptor delta chains share one sample of origin, sequenced in a study of gamma-delta T cells after stem cell transplantation. TCRdb reanalysed the RT-PCR reads via CATT. The sample includes more than 2,000 delta-chain clones, approximately 46% seen only once; the top ten take 16%. The sequencing sample was made of gamma-delta T cells. All receptors come from a human donor. It is not recorded whose cells these are; they may come from a transplant donor.

The chain is built from TRDV2 and TRDJ1; TRDD3 agrees at 13 bases. Germline V gives CDR1 GEAIGNYY, CDR2 EKD. The ends lost 3 bases at V and 0 bases at J; junction bases unmatched: 9. This CDR3 is 18 amino acids long. CDR3 protein: CACDHVLGDTPYTDKLIF. CDR3 sequence (DNA): TGTGCCTGTGACCACGTACTGGGGGATACGCCGTACACCGATAAACTCATCTTT.

The chain recombines TRDV2 with TRDJ1, with 11 bases identical to TRDD3. V lost 0 bases and J lost 8; bases outside the gene matches: 22. CDR1 GEAIGNYY and CDR2 EKD come from the germline V gene. The CDR3 runs to 20 residues. CDR3 sequence (DNA): TGTGCCTGTGACACCGTACTGGGGGATAAGACTGATAGGCCCTTCCGAAAACTCATCTTT. It is translated as CACDTVLGDKTDRPFRKLIF.

To note about this clone: A read error is possible here, since a much larger clone lies one base away. This rearrangement joins TRDV2 to TRDJ1; 10 nucleotides match TRDD3. The CDR3 consists of 16 residues. Germline CDR1 reads GEAIGNYY; CDR2 reads EKD. V lost 2 bases to trimming and J lost 8 bases; unmatched junction nucleotides: 13. The CDR3 region is CACDNIGGYSQNKLIF. DNA for the CDR3: TGTGCCTGTGACAACATTGGGGGATACTCTCAAAACAAACTCATCTTT.

Of note for this clone: This could be a read error, since a much larger clone is one nucleotide away. The CDR3 here is CACDPLLGFTDNLIF. The CDR3, as DNA: TGTGCCTGTGACCCCCTTCTGGGATTCACCGATAACCTCATCTTT. The rearrangement uses TRDV2 and TRDJ1; D is possibly TRDD2 or TRDD3 (5 bases each). Germline V CDR1 and CDR2: GEAIGNYY, EKD. The CDR3 covers 15 residues.

Regarding this clone: Just one base apart from a much larger clone, this may be a read error. Other DNA sequences in the same sample also yield this CDR3. The chain uses TRDV2 and TRDJ3; possibly TRDD3 for D (6 bases). The CDR3 runs to 20 residues. Germline V CDR1 and CDR2: GEAIGNYY, EKD. The CDR3 reads CACDTGFGGLERWDTRQMFF. The CDR3 DNA reads TGTGCCTGTGACACCGGCTTTGGGGGTTTAGAGCGCTGGGACACCCGACAAATGTTTTTC.

In regard to this clone: A read error is likely here: a far larger clone is one base away. The CDR3 here is CACDVWGHTDKLIF. The DNA of the CDR3 is TGTGCCTGTGACGTCTGGGGGCACACCGATAAACTCATCTTT. The chain has TRDV2 and TRDJ1; 7 bases fit TRDD3. V shed 3 bases, J shed 0 bases, and the junction held 3 bases outside the gene matches. The CDR3 sequence is 14 residues long. CDR1 and CDR2 (germline): GEAIGNYY, EKD.

With respect to this clone: A read error is the likely source, as a far larger clone sits one nucleotide away. The CDR3 spells CACDSLQGKDKLIF. In nucleotides, the CDR3 is TGTGCCTGTGACTCGTTACAGGGGAAAGATAAACTCATCTTT. The J gene is TRDJ1, the V gene TRDV2; maybe TRDD3 (5 bases). Germline CDR1 GEAIGNYY, CDR2 EKD. The CDR3 is 14 amino acids. Trimming shortened V by 3 bases and J by 5 bases, and 15 bases separated the two germline ends.

The V and J genes are TRDV2 and TRDJ1; TRDD3 matches 10 bases. The CDR3 extends over 20 amino acids. V shed 0 bases, J shed 0 bases, and the junction held 15 bases outside the gene matches. CDR1 GEAIGNYY and CDR2 EKD come from the germline V gene. The CDR3 region has the DNA TGTGCCTGTGACACCGTTTCCTGGCTGGGGGATAAGGGGAACACCGATAAACTCATCTTT. Translation: CACDTVSWLGDKGNTDKLIF.

A remark on this clone: The same CDR3 can be traced to other DNA sequences in this sample. The CDR3 protein is CACDTVVLRTWDTRQMFF. The DNA of the CDR3 is TGTGCCTGTGACACCGTGGTACTGCGGACCTGGGACACCCGACAGATGTTTTTC. The chain employs TRDV2 and TRDJ3; D gene uncertain. This CDR3 comprises 18 residues. CDR1 is GEAIGNYY and CDR2 is EKD in the germline V gene. Deletions cut 0 bases from V and 2 bases from J, with 13 bases between.

Concerning this clone: Since a much larger clone is just one base distant, this may be a read error. The rearrangement uses TRDV2 and TRDJ1; 7 bases agree with TRDD3. Looked up from germline, CDR1 is GEAIGNYY and CDR2 is EKD. V lost 4 bases to trimming and J lost 8 bases; unmatched junction nucleotides: 18. The CDR3 has 16 residues. DNA for the CDR3: TGTGCCTGTGATCACGTACTGGGGAATACGGCCCGAAAACTCATCTTT. This sequence encodes CACDHVLGNTARKLIF.

Comment on this clone: A single base is all that separates this from a far larger clone, so a read error is likely. This sequence joins TRDV2 and TRDJ1, with D unclear. CDR3 size: 18 residues. Germline V lookup: CDR1 GEAIGNYY, CDR2 EKD. The CDR3 here is CACETVPSGTQYTDKHIF. DNA for the CDR3: TGTGCCTGTGAAACGGTACCGTCAGGGACCCAATACACCGATAAACACATCTTT.

The J gene is TRDJ1, the V gene TRDV2, with 11 bases aligning to TRDD3. The germline gives CDR1 GEAIGNYY, CDR2 EKD. V shed 1 base, J shed 6 bases, and the junction held 21 bases outside the gene matches. CDR3 length: 20 residues. The CDR3 loop is CACDTLRILGDKSNLHKLIF. The CDR3, as DNA: TGTGCCTGTGACACGTTGCGGATACTGGGGGATAAATCGAATCTTCATAAACTCATCTTT.

The chain recombines TRDV2 with TRDJ1; D perhaps matches TRDD3 (6 bases). The CDR3 has 14 residues. Trimming stripped 1 base from V and 9 bases from J, with 17 bases between. The V gene's germline CDR1 is GEAIGNYY and CDR2 EKD. The CDR3 is CACDTVGASGQLIF. CDR3 nucleotide sequence: TGTGCCTGTGACACAGTGGGGGCCTCTGGGCAACTCATCTTT.

Points on this clone: The sample has other DNA sequences that encode this CDR3 too. The gene calls are TRDV2 and TRDJ1, with 12 bases fitting TRDD3. CDR1 and CDR2 from the germline V gene are GEAIGNYY and EKD. CDR3 length equals 18 residues. V lost 3 bases, J lost 7 bases, and 17 bases stayed unmatched. This CDR3 reads CACDPVAGGYASSSKLIF. As DNA, the CDR3 is TGTGCCTGTGACCCCGTGGCTGGGGGATACGCGTCCAGTAGTAAACTCATCTTT.

The genes are TRDV2 and TRDJ1; 12 nucleotides agree with TRDD3. Germline CDR1 reads GEAIGNYY; CDR2 reads EKD. The CDR3 has 18 residues. V dropped 3 bases and J dropped 6; count of bases not matched to a gene: 16. CDR3 DNA sequence: TGTGCCTGTGACCCCGTGGCTGGGGGATACGCGTCAAAGAATAAACTCATCTTT. It specifies CACDPVAGGYASKNKLIF.

This clone appeared a few times. The amino acid sequence in TCRdb belongs to a much larger clone and departs from this DNA's translation at residue 5, likely a sequencing read error; the sequence shown is translated from the DNA. The rearrangement uses TRDV2 and TRDJ3; D might be TRDD3 (5 bases). This CDR3 comprises 17 residues. The V end was cut by 3 bases, the J end by 3 bases, with 14 bases between. Germline CDR1 and CDR2: GEAIGNYY and EKD. For the CDR3, the DNA is TGTGCCTGTGACGCTCCTGCCGGGGACTGGGACACCCGACAGATGTTTTTC. Its protein product is CACDAPAGDWDTRQMFF.

This clone was recorded a few times. One junction end disagrees with the germline gene, perhaps due to a read error. The genes are TRDV2 and TRDJ1; D unresolved. From germline, CDR1 is GEAIGNYY and CDR2 EKD. The CDR3 consists of 15 residues. CDR3 region: CACDSLAAYTDNLIF. The CDR3 DNA reads as TGTGCCTGTGACTCCTTGGCGGCGTACACCGATAACCTCATCTTT.

By share of the sample, this clone is medium-sized. J is TRDJ3 and V is TRDV2; no reliable D call. Germline V gives CDR1 GEAIGNYY, CDR2 EKD. This CDR3 has 22 residues. The V gene lost 1 base and the J gene lost 0 bases, with 24 bases spanning the gap. The CDR3, as DNA: TGTGCCTGTGACACAGGTGGGTCGGGGCCCTCTGATCGCTCCTGGGACACCCGACAGATGTTTTTC. Its protein is CACDTGGSGPSDRSWDTRQMFF.

The gene calls are TRDV2 and TRDJ3, with 13 bases fitting TRDD3. The CDR3 covers 19 residues. In germline, CDR1 is GEAIGNYY, CDR2 EKD. Trimming took 3 bases from V and 4 from J; bases not matched to a gene: 8. The DNA of the CDR3 is TGTGCCTGTGACTCCGTACTGGGGGATACGCGATGGGACACCCGACAGATGTTTTTC. Translation: CACDSVLGDTRWDTRQMFF.

Comments on this clone: Since a much larger clone is just one base distant, this may be a read error. The V call is TRDV2, the J call TRDJ2; 9 bases line up with TRDD3. Germline V gives CDR1 GEAIGNYY, CDR2 EKD. The CDR3 is made up of 18 amino acids. J gave up 2 bases and V 2 bases, and 11 bases lay outside the gene matches. CDR3 amino acids: CACDRLSTGGVLTAQLFF. CDR3 in DNA: TGTGCCTGTGACAGACTTAGTACTGGGGGAGTCTTGACAGCACAACTCTTCTTT.

On this clone itself: Compared with germline, one end of the junction differs, possibly owing to a read error. The identical CDR3 is also encoded by other nucleotide sequences in the sample. V usage is TRDV2 and J usage is TRDJ1, with unresolved D. This CDR3 region has 15 residues. Germline CDR1 GEAIGNYY, CDR2 EKD. CDR3 sequence: CACDPLAAHTDNLIF. CDR3 sequence (DNA): TGTGCCTGTGATCCCCTTGCGGCCCACACCGATAACCTCATCTTT.

For this clone: With a much larger clone just one base away, this may be a read error. The CDR3 DNA reads TGTGCCTGTGACAACATTGGGGGATACTCTCAAAACGAACTCACCTTT. Residues: CACDNIGGYSQNELTF. The rearrangement links TRDV2 to TRDJ1; TRDD3 aligns across 10 bases. CDR1 is GEAIGNYY and CDR2 is EKD in the germline V gene. The CDR3 has 16 residues.

V gene TRDV2 combines with J gene TRDJ1; a possible D gene is TRDD3 (6 bases). Germline CDR1 and CDR2: GEAIGNYY and EKD. V lost 3 bases, J lost 0 bases, and 34 bases lay in between. The CDR3 is made up of 22 amino acids. CDR3 in amino acids: CACDVLGNTGSHRKGDTDKLIF. CDR3 sequence (DNA): TGTGCCTGTGACGTTCTCGGTAATACTGGGAGCCACCGCAAAGGAGACACCGATAAACTCATCTTT.

Comment on this clone: Just one base apart from a much larger clone, this may be a read error. This sequence joins TRDV2 and TRDJ1; D is undetermined. This CDR3 has 14 amino acids. Deletions cut 0 bases from V and 1 base from J, with 8 bases between. The germline gives CDR1 GEAIGNYY, CDR2 EKD. The CDR3 DNA reads as TGTGCCTGTGACACCCTAGAGTGCACCGATAAACTCATCTTT. Residues: CACDTLECTDKLIF.

This clone was picked up a small number of times. This sequence joins TRDV2 and TRDJ1; 10 bases are shared with TRDD3. Losses at the gene ends were 3 bases for V and 3 bases for J; bases not matched to a gene: 15. This CDR3 is 18 amino acids long. The V gene's germline CDR1 is GEAIGNYY and CDR2 EKD. The chain's CDR3 is CACDGLVLGDELADKLIF. In nucleotides, the CDR3 is TGTGCCTGTGACGGCCTCGTACTGGGGGATGAGCTCGCCGATAAACTCATCTTT.

Regarding this clone: Since a much larger clone is just one base distant, this may be a read error. Different DNA sequences within this sample yield the same CDR3. V is TRDV2 and J is TRDJ1; D ambiguous. This CDR3 is 14 amino acids long. Germline V gene sequence: CDR1 GEAIGNYY, CDR2 EKD. The chain's CDR3 is CACDTVGVADKLIF. The CDR3 DNA is TGTGCATGTGACACCGTAGGAGTCGCCGATAAACTCATCTTT.

This clone was seen only a few times. V and J are TRDV2 and TRDJ1, with D unclear. The V gene lost 0 bases and the J gene lost 3 bases, with 10 bases spanning the gap. Germline V gives CDR1 GEAIGNYY, CDR2 EKD. The CDR3 sequence is 14 residues long. The CDR3 nucleotides read TGTGCCTGTGACACCGTAACAGGGCCCGATAAACTCATCTTT. This encodes CACDTVTGPDKLIF.

Details on this clone: A much larger clone is a single base away; this may be a read error. Other DNA sequences in this specimen translate into the identical CDR3. The rearrangement links TRDV2 to TRDJ1, with TRDD3 matching over 7 bases. The CDR3 is made up of 20 amino acids. From germline, CDR1 is GEAIGNYY and CDR2 EKD. V trimming: 0 bases; J trimming: 0 bases; junction bases outside the gene matches: 18. The CDR3 reads CACDTVVMGDPSMYTDKLIF. The CDR3 bases are TGTGCCTGTGACACCGTTGTAATGGGGGACCCCTCAATGTACACCGATAAACTCATCTTT.